Reported below is one T cell receptor beta chain. Trimming stripped 0 bases from V and 11 bases from J, with 13 bases between. This CDR3 has 13 residues. Per the germline V gene, CDR1 is SNHLY and CDR2 is FYNNEI. The assay was immunoSEQ multiplex PCR, and TCRdb's table has in-frame clones only and misses some. This table holds 50,000 to 65,000 clones, less than 90% found once. These data belong to a study of OX40 agonist ivuxolimab in advanced cancers. Study background: The patients received ivuxolimab by intravenous route every 2 weeks at 0.01 to 10 mg/kg. Every patient in dose escalation had hepatocellular carcinoma, melanoma, renal cell or head and neck cancer.

The TCR originated in an adult with an advanced solid tumor such as melanoma, head and neck, liver or kidney cancer. The chain joins TRBV2 to TRBJ1-1, with D uncertain. Sequences were derived from CD4+ or CD8+ T cells sorted from blood, sampled in a trial of the OX40 agonist ivuxolimab. DNA for the CDR3: TGTGCCAGCAGTGAAGCGCAAGGGTCTGGGGCTTTCTTT. Residues: CASSEAQGSGAFF.